The clone carrying this T cell receptor (beta chain) occurred a few times. Its antigen remains unidentified. TCRdb reanalysed the 5' RACE reads using MiXCR and keeps one entry per CDR3 protein. The data show hundreds of thousands of distinct CDR3 sequences, 24% seen once. The germline V gene encodes CDR1 SGHDN and CDR2 FVKESK. CDR3 size: 13 residues. The V end was cut by 1 base, the J end by 0 bases, with 3 bases between. The sample is drawn from a study of identical twins. Broader study findings: Rather than following the same donors, the conclusions depended on cross-sectional statistical analysis.

The sample was also reused in another study, on T cells expressing NK-cell markers. This second study says: Sorted CD3+CD56+NKG2C+, CD3+CD56+NKG2C- and CD3+CD56-NKG2C+ T cells provided the TCR beta repertoires. The eight sequenced donors comprised seven who were HCMV-seropositive and one who was seronegative.

Sequencing input: CD4+ T cells sorted from blood. The chain has TRBV14 and TRBJ1-1, with D hard to call. The receptor was isolated from a woman in her late teens or twenties in good health. CDR3 protein: CASSQVVNTEAFF. DNA for the CDR3: TGTGCCAGCAGCCAAGTGGTGAACACTGAAGCTTTCTTT. Complete variable domain (other parts from reference TRBV14 and TRBJ1-1): EAGVTQFPSHSVIEKGQTVTLRCDPISGHDNLYWYRRVMGKEIKFLLHFVKESKQDESGMPNNRFLAERTGGTYSTLKVQPAELEDSGVYFCASSQVVNTEAFFGQGTRLTVV.